Each of the 27 T cell receptor beta chains below was sequenced from the same sample in a study of blood T cell repertoires in COVID-19. The protocol was immunoSEQ multiplex PCR, while the TCRdb copy is restricted to in-frame clones and leaves out a portion. Here the sample spans just over 650,000 clones, approximately 90% being singletons. Material for sequencing was peripheral blood. These receptors originate from a woman under 30 with acute or convalescent COVID-19.

This chain joins TRBV5-1 and TRBJ2-7; 8 bases are shared with TRBD1. J lost 7 bases, V lost 0 bases, and 9 bases had no gene match. This CDR3 is built from 15 residues. The germline V gene encodes CDR1 SGHRS and CDR2 YFSETQ. In nucleotides, the CDR3 is TGCGCCAGCAGCTTGGTGGTGACAGGGGCGAGGGAGCAGTACTTC. Its translation is CASSLVVTGAREQYF.

The gene calls are TRBV2 and TRBJ1-1; D is unclear. CDR1 SNHLY and CDR2 FYNNEI come from the germline V gene. The CDR3 has 14 amino acids. Between the trimmed V and J ends, which lost 6 bases and 3 bases, there was a span of 14 bases. CDR3 residues: CASSLRSSDTEAFF. The CDR3 DNA reads TGTGCCAGCAGCCTCAGATCCTCCGACACTGAAGCTTTCTTT.

The gene calls are TRBV19 and TRBJ2-3, with 13 bases identical to TRBD2. Germline CDR1 and CDR2: LNHDA and SQIVND (reference sequence). The CDR3 has 16 amino acids. Losses at the gene ends were 3 bases for V and 5 bases for J; bases not matched to a gene: 5. DNA of the CDR3: TGTGCCAGTAGTATCACTAGCGGGGGGGCCGGAGATACGCAGTATTTT. Translation gives CASSITSGGAGDTQYF.

V is TRBV5-1 and J is TRBJ2-3; 8 positions match TRBD2. This CDR3 contains 14 residues. V trimming: 5 bases; J trimming: 4 bases; junction bases outside the gene matches: 6. Germline values: CDR1 SGHRS, CDR2 YFSETQ. DNA for the CDR3: TGCGCCAGCAGATACGGGGGGGCGTCAGATACGCAGTATTTT. Translating it yields CASRYGGASDTQYF. The full variable domain, its missing parts supplied by reference TRBV5-1 and TRBJ2-3, is KAGVTQTPRYLIKTRGQQVTLSCSPISGHRSVSWYQQTPGQGLQFLFEYFSETQRNKGNFPGRFSGRQFSNSRSEMNVSTLELGDSALYLCASRYGGASDTQYFGPGTRLTVL.

The CDR3, as DNA: TGCAGCGTTGAAGGGCTTACCGAGGGAGGGGAGGCCTACGAGCAGTACTTC. Its translation is CSVEGLTEGGEAYEQYF. This chain uses TRBV29-1 with TRBJ2-7; the match to TRBD2 covers 7 bases. Germline CDR1 and CDR2: SQVTM and ANQGSEA. V lost 1 base, J lost 2 bases, and 14 bases stayed unmatched. This CDR3 is built from 17 residues.

This chain links TRBV4-1 with TRBJ1-3; 10 bases match TRBD1. CDR1 MGHRA and CDR2 YSYEKL come from the germline V gene. V trimming: 3 bases; J trimming: 4 bases; junction bases outside the gene matches: 6. This CDR3 region has 16 residues. CDR3 in amino acids: CASSHGDRGIGNTIYF. Here the CDR3 DNA reads TGCGCCAGCAGCCATGGGGACAGGGGAATAGGAAACACCATATATTTT.

The rearrangement links TRBV2 to TRBJ2-5; TRBD2 might be the D (6 bases). CDR1 and CDR2 (germline): SNHLY, FYNNEI. V was clipped by 4 bases and J by 4 bases, with 10 bases between them. The CDR3 sequence is 13 residues long. The CDR3 loop is CASSVRGSETQYF. As DNA, the CDR3 is TGTGCCAGCAGTGTGCGGGGATCAGAGACCCAGTACTTC.

CDR3 amino acids: CASSVGGGPYYGYTF. In DNA, the CDR3 is TGTGCCAGCAGCGTAGGCGGGGGCCCGTACTATGGCTACACCTTC. The chain carries TRBV9 and TRBJ1-2; a weak D match, TRBD1 (6 bases). Germline loops: CDR1 SGDLS, CDR2 YYNGEE. The CDR3 length is 15 residues. Trimming left V 0 bases short and J 3 bases short, with 12 bases between.

CDR3 in DNA: TGTGCCAGCAGCTTAACCCCCCAACAGGGGAGGTACTATGGCTACACCTTC. Translating it yields CASSLTPQQGRYYGYTF. The genes are TRBV7-3 and TRBJ1-2, with 7 positions matching TRBD1. CDR3 length equals 17 residues. The V segment lost 0 bases and the J segment 3 bases; nucleotides outside the gene matches: 10. The germline V gene encodes CDR1 SGHTA and CDR2 FQGTGA.

The CDR3 sequence is CASSFPLGQLNTGELFF. Written as DNA, the CDR3 is TGCGCCAGCAGCTTCCCCTTGGGACAGCTCAACACCGGGGAGCTGTTTTTT. This rearrangement joins TRBV5-1 to TRBJ2-2, with 7 nucleotides matching TRBD1. Trimming removed 2 bases from V and 2 bases from J; junction bases left unmatched: 9. Germline assignment: CDR1 SGHRS and CDR2 YFSETQ. The CDR3 contains 17 residues.

The count of this clone is one. The chain employs TRBV29-1 and TRBJ2-7; 8 bases are shared with TRBD2. The V gene's germline CDR1 is SQVTM and CDR2 ANQGSEA. V lost 4 bases to trimming and J lost 2 bases; unmatched junction nucleotides: 4. This CDR3 has 13 amino acids. CDR3 coding DNA: TGCAGCGTTGGCCGAGCGGGGGCCTACGAGCAGTACTTC. Residues: CSVGRAGAYEQYF.

This clone was observed a single time. The genes are TRBV18 and TRBJ2-7; D is undetermined. The CDR3 is made up of 14 amino acids. Germline V gene lookup returns CDR1 KGHSH and CDR2 LQKENI. V dropped 2 bases and J dropped 4 bases, with 12 bases sitting between them. The CDR3, as DNA: TGTGCCAGCTCACCAGCAGGCCCCCGATACGAGCAGTACTTC. Translated, it gives CASSPAGPRYEQYF. Variable domain in full (rest from reference TRBV18 and TRBJ2-7): NAGVMQNPRHLVRRRGQEARLRCSPMKGHSHVYWYRQLPEEGLKFMVYLQKENIIDESGMPKERFSAEFPKEGPSILRIQQVVRGDSAAYFCASSPAGPRYEQYFGPGTRLTVT.

The V and J genes are TRBV19 and TRBJ1-1; D gene ambiguous. The CDR3 covers 15 residues. V gave up 2 bases and J gave up 4 bases, with 14 bases separating them. CDR1 and CDR2 (germline): LNHDA, SQIVND (reference sequence). CDR3: CASSIRGSLGTEAFF. In nucleotides, the CDR3 is TGTGCCAGTAGTATAAGAGGGAGTTTGGGCACTGAAGCTTTCTTT.

This rearrangement joins TRBV7-8 to TRBJ1-2, with D unresolved. Trimming shortened V by 5 bases and J by 1 base, and 17 bases separated the two germline ends. Germline V gene data show CDR1 as SGHVS and CDR2 as FQNEAQ. CDR3 size: 16 residues. DNA of the CDR3: TGTGCCAGCAGCCCAGATCCACCGAGCGATAACTATGGCTACACCTTC. Translating it yields CASSPDPPSDNYGYTF.

The chain is built from TRBV25-1 and TRBJ1-2, with TRBD1 identical over 8 bases. The CDR3 is 16 residues long. Germline CDR1 and CDR2: MGHDK and SYGVNS. V dropped 1 base and J dropped 4; count of bases not matched to a gene: 8. For the CDR3, the DNA is TGTGCCAGCAGTGAATTAGGGCAGGGGGCGGGCTATGGCTACACCTTC. This codes for CASSELGQGAGYGYTF.

The chain employs TRBV2 and TRBJ2-7; 11 bases match TRBD1. The CDR3 length is 13 residues. Germline CDR1 is SNHLY and CDR2 is FYNNEI. V shed 7 bases and J 3 bases; nucleotides not matched to a gene: 2. In DNA form, the CDR3 reads TGTGCCAGCACCGGGACAGGGGGCTACGAGCAGTACTTC. Protein product: CASTGTGGYEQYF. The full variable domain, completed using reference TRBV2 and TRBJ2-7, is EPEVTQTPSHQVTQMGQEVILRCVPISNHLYFYWYRQILGQKVEFLVSFYNNEISEKSEIFDDQFSVERPDGSNFTLKIRSTKLEDSAMYFCASTGTGGYEQYFGPGTRLTVT.

V is TRBV18 and J is TRBJ2-7; TRBD1 aligns across 8 bases. V shed 0 bases, J shed 9 bases, and the junction held 4 bases outside the gene matches. Per germline, CDR1 KGHSH and CDR2 LQKENI. The CDR3 extends over 13 amino acids. CDR3 region: CASSPPGQVGQYF. Here the CDR3 DNA reads TGTGCCAGCTCACCACCGGGACAGGTAGGGCAGTACTTC. Using reference TRBV18 and TRBJ2-7 for the parts outside the CDR3, the full variable domain is NAGVMQNPRHLVRRRGQEARLRCSPMKGHSHVYWYRQLPEEGLKFMVYLQKENIIDESGMPKERFSAEFPKEGPSILRIQQVVRGDSAAYFCASSPPGQVGQYFGPGTRLTVT.

Remarks on this clone: Different DNA sequences within this sample yield the same CDR3. The V gene is TRBV29-1, the J gene TRBJ1-1; 7 positions match TRBD1. V lost 7 bases, J lost 1 base, and 3 bases stayed unmatched. The CDR3 extends over 12 amino acids. The germline CDR1 and CDR2 sequences are SQVTM and ANQGSEA. CDR3 residues: CSGRQGNTEAFF. CDR3 coding DNA: TGCAGCGGACGACAGGGGAACACTGAAGCTTTCTTT. Looking up the rest from reference TRBV29-1 and TRBJ1-1 gives the full variable domain: SAVISQKPSRDICQRGTSLTIQCQVDSQVTMMFWYRQQPGQSLTLIATANQGSEATYESGFVIDKFPISRPNLTFSTLTVSNMSPEDSSIYLCSGRQGNTEAFFGQGTRLTVV.

On this clone itself: The sample has other DNA sequences that encode this CDR3 too. The CDR3 region has the DNA TGCGCCAGCAGCCAAGGAGGGGGCGGGGGGCGCGGGCAGCCCCAGCATTTT. Its translation: CASSQGGGGGRGQPQHF. This sequence joins TRBV4-1 and TRBJ1-5; the match to TRBD1 covers 7 bases. This CDR3 is 17 amino acids long. In germline, CDR1 is MGHRA, CDR2 YSYEKL. V lost 1 base to trimming and J lost 7 bases; unmatched junction nucleotides: 13.

The genes are TRBV14 and TRBJ2-7; 7 bases are a match to TRBD2. The CDR3 covers 15 residues. V shed 3 bases and J 5 bases; nucleotides not matched to a gene: 10. CDR1 and CDR2 from the germline V gene are SGHDN and FVKESK. The CDR3 DNA reads TGTGCCAGCAGCCAGGGGCGGGGGTACGTGGACGAGCAGTACTTC. Translated, it gives CASSQGRGYVDEQYF.

V gene TRBV4-1 combines with J gene TRBJ2-7; 8 positions match TRBD2. Per germline, CDR1 MGHRA and CDR2 YSYEKL. Trimming cost V 0 bases and J 3 bases; bases outside gene matches: 7. The CDR3 sequence is 16 residues long. The CDR3 DNA follows: TGCGCCAGCAGCCAAGAGGTGAGCGGGGGCTACTACGAGCAGTACTTC. This translates into CASSQEVSGGYYEQYF.

The genes are TRBV27 and TRBJ2-2; no firm D call. V was clipped by 5 bases and J by 7 bases, with 8 bases between them. Germline CDR1 MNHEY, CDR2 SMNVEV (reference sequence). This CDR3 has 12 residues. CDR3 sequence reads: CASSVLYGELFF. As DNA, the CDR3 is TGTGCCAGCAGTGTTCTTTACGGGGAGCTGTTTTTT.

J is TRBJ2-1 and V is TRBV28, with D possibly matching TRBD1 (7 bases). CDR1 is MDHEN and CDR2 is SYDVKM in the germline V gene. V was shortened by 5 bases and J by 10 bases, with 24 bases between the two germline ends. This CDR3 has 16 amino acids. CDR3: CASSPHRGLPGGEQFF. CDR3 in DNA: TGTGCCAGCAGTCCTCACAGGGGCCTGCCAGGGGGGGAGCAGTTCTTC.

J is TRBJ1-1 and V is TRBV6-5; D not resolved. V shed 6 bases and J shed 11 bases, with 16 bases lying between them. Per the germline V gene, CDR1 is MNHEY and CDR2 is SVGAGI. The CDR3 covers 12 residues. CDR3 DNA sequence: TGTGCCAGCAGCAGTATCGTGGGAGTGGCTTTCTTT. It is translated as CASSSIVGVAFF.

This chain connects TRBV27 to TRBJ1-1, with D perhaps matching TRBD1 (6 bases). Germline lookup yields CDR1 MNHEY and CDR2 SMNVEV (reference sequence). The CDR3 is 17 residues long. Trimming stripped 5 bases from V and 1 base from J, with 20 bases between. The CDR3 here is CASSPGAGASRNTEAFF. The CDR3 DNA follows: TGTGCCAGCAGTCCCGGAGCGGGGGCCTCAAGGAACACTGAAGCTTTCTTT.

This CDR3 reads CASSSSGEETQYF. The CDR3 DNA reads as TGTGCCAGCAGTTCTAGCGGGGAAGAGACCCAGTACTTC. V and J are TRBV27 and TRBJ2-5, with 9 nucleotides matching TRBD2. The CDR3 spans 13 residues. In germline, CDR1 is MNHEY, CDR2 SMNVEV (reference sequence). V gave up 4 bases and J gave up 3 bases; unmatched junction bases: 0.

The V gene is TRBV10-3, the J gene TRBJ1-2, with D possibly being TRBD1 (5 bases). V was shortened by 4 bases and J by 0 bases, with 9 bases between the two germline ends. The CDR3 totals 14 residues. CDR1 and CDR2 from the germline V gene are ENHRY and SYGVKD. This CDR3 is CAISVQETNYGYTF. Written as DNA, the CDR3 is TGTGCCATCAGTGTACAGGAGACTAACTATGGCTACACCTTC.